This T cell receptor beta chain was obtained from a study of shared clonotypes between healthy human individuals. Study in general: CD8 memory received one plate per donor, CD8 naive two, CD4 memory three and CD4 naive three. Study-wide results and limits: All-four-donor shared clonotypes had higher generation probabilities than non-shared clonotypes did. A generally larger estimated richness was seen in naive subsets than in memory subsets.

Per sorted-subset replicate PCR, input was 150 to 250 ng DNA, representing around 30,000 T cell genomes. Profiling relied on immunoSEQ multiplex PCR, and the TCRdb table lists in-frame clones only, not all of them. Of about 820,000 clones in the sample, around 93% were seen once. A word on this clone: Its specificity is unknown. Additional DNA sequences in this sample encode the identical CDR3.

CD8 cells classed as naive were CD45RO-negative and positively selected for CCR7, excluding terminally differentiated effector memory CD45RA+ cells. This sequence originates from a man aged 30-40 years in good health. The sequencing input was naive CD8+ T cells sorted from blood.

Here the CDR3 reads CASSFGQFYEQYF. The CDR3, as DNA: TGTGCCAGCAGTTTCGGTCAGTTTTACGAGCAGTACTTC. The rearrangement links TRBV27 to TRBJ2-7; no reliable D call. This CDR3 contains 13 residues. Germline values: CDR1 MNHEY, CDR2 SMNVEV (reference sequence). V was trimmed by 3 bases and J by 4 bases, leaving 10 bases between them.